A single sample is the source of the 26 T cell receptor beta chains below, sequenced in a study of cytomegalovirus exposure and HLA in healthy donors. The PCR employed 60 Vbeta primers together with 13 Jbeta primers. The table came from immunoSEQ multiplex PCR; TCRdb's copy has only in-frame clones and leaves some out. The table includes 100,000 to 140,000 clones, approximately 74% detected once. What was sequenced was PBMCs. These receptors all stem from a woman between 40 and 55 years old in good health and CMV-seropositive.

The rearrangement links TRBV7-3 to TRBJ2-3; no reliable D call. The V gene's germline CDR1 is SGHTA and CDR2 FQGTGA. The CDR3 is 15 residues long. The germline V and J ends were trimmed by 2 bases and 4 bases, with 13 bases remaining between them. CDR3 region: CASSLLAIGADTQYF. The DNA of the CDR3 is TGTGCCAGCAGCTTATTAGCAATTGGTGCAGATACGCAGTATTTT.

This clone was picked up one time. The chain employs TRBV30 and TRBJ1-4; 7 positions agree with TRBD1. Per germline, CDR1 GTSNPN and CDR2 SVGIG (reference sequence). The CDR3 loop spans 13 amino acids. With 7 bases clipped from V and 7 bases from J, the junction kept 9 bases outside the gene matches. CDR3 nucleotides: TGTGCCTCGCACAGGGGACGAGGTGAAAAACTGTTTTTT. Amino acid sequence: CASHRGRGEKLFF.

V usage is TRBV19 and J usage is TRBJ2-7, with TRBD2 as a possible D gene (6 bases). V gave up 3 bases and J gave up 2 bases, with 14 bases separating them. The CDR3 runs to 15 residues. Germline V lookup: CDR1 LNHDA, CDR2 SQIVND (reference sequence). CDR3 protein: CASSISAGKPYEQYF. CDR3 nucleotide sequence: TGTGCCAGTAGTATTTCCGCGGGGAAACCCTACGAGCAGTACTTC. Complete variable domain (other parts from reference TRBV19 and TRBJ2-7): DGGITQSPKYLFRKEGQNVTLSCEQNLNHDAMYWYRQDPGQGLRLIYYSQIVNDFQKGDIAEGYSVSREKKESFPLTVTSAQKNPTAFYLCASSISAGKPYEQYFGPGTRLTVT.

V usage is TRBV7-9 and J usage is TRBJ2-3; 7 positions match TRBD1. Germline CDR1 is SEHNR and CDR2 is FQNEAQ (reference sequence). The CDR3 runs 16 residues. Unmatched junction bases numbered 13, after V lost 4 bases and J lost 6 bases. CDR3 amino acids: CASSSLYRGLRDTQYF. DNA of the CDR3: TGTGCCAGCAGCTCCCTATACAGGGGATTAAGGGATACGCAGTATTTT.

CDR3 loop: CASSRGENEKLFF. Here the CDR3 DNA reads TGTGCCAGCTCTCGGGGTGAAAATGAAAAACTGTTTTTT. The chain recombines TRBV18 with TRBJ1-4, with unresolved D. Trimming left V 6 bases short and J 5 bases short, with 10 bases between. Looked up from germline, CDR1 is KGHSH and CDR2 is LQKENI. The length of the CDR3 is 13 residues. Supplemented by reference TRBV18 and TRBJ1-4, the full variable domain reads NAGVMQNPRHLVRRRGQEARLRCSPMKGHSHVYWYRQLPEEGLKFMVYLQKENIIDESGMPKERFSAEFPKEGPSILRIQQVVRGDSAAYFCASSRGENEKLFFGSGTQLSVL.

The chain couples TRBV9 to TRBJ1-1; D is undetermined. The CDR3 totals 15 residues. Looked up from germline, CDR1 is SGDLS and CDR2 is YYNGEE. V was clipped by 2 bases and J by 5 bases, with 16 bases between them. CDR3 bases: TGTGCCAGCAGCGTCGCCGGCCGATCGACTACTGAAGCTTTCTTT. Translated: CASSVAGRSTTEAFF. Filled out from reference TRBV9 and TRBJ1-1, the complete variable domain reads DSGVTQTPKHLITATGQRVTLRCSPRSGDLSVYWYQQSLDQGLQFLIQYYNGEERAKGNILERFSAQQFPDLHSELNLSSLELGDSALYFCASSVAGRSTTEAFFGQGTRLTVV.

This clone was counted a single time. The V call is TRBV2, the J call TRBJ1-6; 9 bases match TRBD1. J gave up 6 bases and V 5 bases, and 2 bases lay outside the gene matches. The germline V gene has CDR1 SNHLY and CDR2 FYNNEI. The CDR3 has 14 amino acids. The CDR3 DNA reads TGTGCCAGCAGTCGGGACAGGGTTAATTCACCCCTCCACTTT. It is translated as CASSRDRVNSPLHF.

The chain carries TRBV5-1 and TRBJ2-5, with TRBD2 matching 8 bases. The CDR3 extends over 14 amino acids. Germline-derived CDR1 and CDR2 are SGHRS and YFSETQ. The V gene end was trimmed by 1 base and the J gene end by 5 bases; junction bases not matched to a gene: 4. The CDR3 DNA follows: TGCGCCAGCAGCTTGTTACCGGGGGGGGAGACCCAGTACTTC. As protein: CASSLLPGGETQYF.

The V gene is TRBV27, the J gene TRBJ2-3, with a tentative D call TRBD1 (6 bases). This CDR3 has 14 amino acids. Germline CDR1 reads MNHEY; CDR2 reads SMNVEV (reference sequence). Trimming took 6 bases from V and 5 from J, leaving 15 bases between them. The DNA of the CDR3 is TGTGCCAGCAGAGAAGGGGCAGGGGAAGATACGCAGTATTTT. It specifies CASREGAGEDTQYF.

This CDR3 is CSVGEPSGQGYGYTF. CDR3 sequence (DNA): TGCAGCGTTGGGGAACCTTCGGGACAGGGCTATGGCTACACCTTC. V and J are TRBV29-1 and TRBJ1-2, with TRBD1 matching over 9 bases. The germline V gene encodes CDR1 SQVTM and CDR2 ANQGSEA. Losses at the gene ends were 4 bases for V and 4 bases for J; bases not matched to a gene: 10. The CDR3 runs 15 residues.

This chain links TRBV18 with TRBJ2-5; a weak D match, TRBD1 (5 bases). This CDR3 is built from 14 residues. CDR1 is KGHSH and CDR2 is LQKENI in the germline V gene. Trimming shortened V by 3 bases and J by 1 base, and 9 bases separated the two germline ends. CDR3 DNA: TGTGCCAGCTCACCGGACATCTTCCAAGAGACCCAGTACTTC. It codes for CASSPDIFQETQYF.

The CDR3 nucleotides read TGCGCCAGCAGCTCTTCGGGGACAGGGGGGGCAGATACGCAGTATTTT. It translates to CASSSSGTGGADTQYF. This rearrangement joins TRBV4-3 to TRBJ2-3, with TRBD1 matching 11 bases. Germline loops: CDR1 LGHNA, CDR2 YSLEER. The CDR3 is 16 residues long. V trimming: 5 bases; J trimming: 4 bases; junction bases outside the gene matches: 8.

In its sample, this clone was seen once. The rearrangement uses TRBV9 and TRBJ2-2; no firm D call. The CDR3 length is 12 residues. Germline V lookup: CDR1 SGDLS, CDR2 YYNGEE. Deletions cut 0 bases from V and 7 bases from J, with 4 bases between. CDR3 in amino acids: CASSVDGGELFF. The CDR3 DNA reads TGTGCCAGCAGCGTAGACGGCGGGGAGCTGTTTTTT.

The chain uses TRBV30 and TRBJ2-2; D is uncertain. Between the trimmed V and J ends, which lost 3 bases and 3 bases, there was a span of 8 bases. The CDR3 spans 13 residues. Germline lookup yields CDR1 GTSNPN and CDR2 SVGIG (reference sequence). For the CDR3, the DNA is TGTGCCTGGAGGGCCCCTTACACCGGGGAGCTGTTTTTT. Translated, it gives CAWRAPYTGELFF.

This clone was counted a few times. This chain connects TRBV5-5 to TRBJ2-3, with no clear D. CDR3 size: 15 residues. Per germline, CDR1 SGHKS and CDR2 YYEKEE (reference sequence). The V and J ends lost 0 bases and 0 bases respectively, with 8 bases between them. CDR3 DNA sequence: TGTGCCAGCAGCTTGGCCCCCGGTAGCACAGATACGCAGTATTTT. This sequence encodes CASSLAPGSTDTQYF.

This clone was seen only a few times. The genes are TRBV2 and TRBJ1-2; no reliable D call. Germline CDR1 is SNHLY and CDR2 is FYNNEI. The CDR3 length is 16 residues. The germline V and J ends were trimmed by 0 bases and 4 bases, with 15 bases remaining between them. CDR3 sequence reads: CASSEAPRVKSYGYTF. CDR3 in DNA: TGTGCCAGCAGTGAAGCGCCGAGGGTAAAGAGCTATGGCTACACCTTC.

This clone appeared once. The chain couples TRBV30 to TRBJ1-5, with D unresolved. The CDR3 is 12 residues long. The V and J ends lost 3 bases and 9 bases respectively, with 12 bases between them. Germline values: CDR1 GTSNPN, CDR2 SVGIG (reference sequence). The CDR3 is CAWSPGAGPQHF. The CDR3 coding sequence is TGTGCCTGGAGCCCGGGTGCGGGGCCCCAGCATTTT.

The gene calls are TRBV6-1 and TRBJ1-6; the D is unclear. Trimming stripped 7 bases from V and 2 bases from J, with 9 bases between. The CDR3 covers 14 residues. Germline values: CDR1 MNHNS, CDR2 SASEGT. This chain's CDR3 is CASTGAAYNSPLHF. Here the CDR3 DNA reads TGTGCCAGCACCGGAGCAGCCTATAATTCACCCCTCCACTTT.

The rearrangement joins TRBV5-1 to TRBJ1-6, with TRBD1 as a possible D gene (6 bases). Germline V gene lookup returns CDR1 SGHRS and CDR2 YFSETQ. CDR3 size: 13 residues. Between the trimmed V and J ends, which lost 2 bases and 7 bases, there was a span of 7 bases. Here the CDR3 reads CASSLDRNSPLHF. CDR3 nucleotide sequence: TGCGCCAGCAGCTTAGACAGGAATTCACCCCTCCACTTT.

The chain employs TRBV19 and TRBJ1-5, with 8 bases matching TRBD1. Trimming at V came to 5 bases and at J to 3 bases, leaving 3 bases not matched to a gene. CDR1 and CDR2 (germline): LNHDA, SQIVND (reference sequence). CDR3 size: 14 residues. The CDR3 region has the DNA TGTGCCAGTAGTCGACAGGGGTCCAATCAGCCCCAGCATTTT. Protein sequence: CASSRQGSNQPQHF.

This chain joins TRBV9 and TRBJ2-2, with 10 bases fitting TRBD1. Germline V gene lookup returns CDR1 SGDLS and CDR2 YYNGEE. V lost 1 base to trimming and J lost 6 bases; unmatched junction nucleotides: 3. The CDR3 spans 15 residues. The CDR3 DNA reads TGTGCCAGCAGCGTATCGGACAGGGGGTCCGGGGAGCTGTTTTTT. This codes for CASSVSDRGSGELFF.

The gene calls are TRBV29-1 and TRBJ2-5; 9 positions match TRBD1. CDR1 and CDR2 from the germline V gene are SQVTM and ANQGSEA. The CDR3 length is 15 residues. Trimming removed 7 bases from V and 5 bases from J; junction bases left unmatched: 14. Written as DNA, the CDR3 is TGCAGCGGAACTCCTGGACAGGGGACTGGTGAGACCCAGTACTTC. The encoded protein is CSGTPGQGTGETQYF.

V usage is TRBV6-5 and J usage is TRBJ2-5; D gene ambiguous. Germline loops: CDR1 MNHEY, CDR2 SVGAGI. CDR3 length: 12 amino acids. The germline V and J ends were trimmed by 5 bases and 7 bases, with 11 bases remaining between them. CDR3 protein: CASSPSRGTQYF. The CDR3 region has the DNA TGTGCCAGCAGTCCTAGTCGCGGGACCCAGTACTTC.

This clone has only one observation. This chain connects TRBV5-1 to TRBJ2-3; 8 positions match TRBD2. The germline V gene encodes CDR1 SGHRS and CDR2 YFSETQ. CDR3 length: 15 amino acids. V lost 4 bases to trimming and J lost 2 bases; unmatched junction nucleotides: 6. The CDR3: CASSARGDLTDTQYF. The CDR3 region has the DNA TGCGCCAGCAGCGCGCGGGGGGACCTCACAGATACGCAGTATTTT.

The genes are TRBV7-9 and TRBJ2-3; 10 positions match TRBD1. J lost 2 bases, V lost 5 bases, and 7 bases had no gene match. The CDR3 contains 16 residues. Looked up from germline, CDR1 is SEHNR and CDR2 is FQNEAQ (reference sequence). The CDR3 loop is CASSRQGAFITDTQYF. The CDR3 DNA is TGTGCCAGCAGCAGACAGGGGGCTTTCATCACAGATACGCAGTATTTT.

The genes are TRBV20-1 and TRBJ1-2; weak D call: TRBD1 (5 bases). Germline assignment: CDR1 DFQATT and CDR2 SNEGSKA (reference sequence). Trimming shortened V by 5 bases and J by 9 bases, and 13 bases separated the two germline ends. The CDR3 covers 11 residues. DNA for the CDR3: TGCAGTGCTCTTCGGACACCCAGCTACACCTTC. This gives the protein CSALRTPSYTF.